This passage covers 9 T cell receptor beta chains from one sample sequenced in a study of blood T cells in healthy people across ages. Next came a second PCR, run for roughly 6 to 11 cycles, which used a sample-barcoded 5' primer along with a J-beta primer mix. TCRdb independently ran MiXCR on the 5' RACE reads; one entry per CDR3 protein. The table has about 1 million distinct CDR3 sequences, under 55% seen once. Sequencing input: blood. The receptors here all came from a woman aged 55-69 years in good health.

V usage is TRBV29-1 and J usage is TRBJ2-1; TRBD2 aligns across 7 bases. This CDR3 has 14 amino acids. The germline gives CDR1 SQVTM, CDR2 ANQGSEA. The J segment lost 2 bases and the V segment lost 6 bases, leaving 7 bases of the junction unmatched. CDR3 residues: CSVREGGTYNEQFF. The CDR3 region has the DNA TGCAGCGTAAGGGAGGGCGGGACCTACAATGAGCAGTTCTTC.

This clonotype was seen a few times. CDR3 region: CASSEDRGNTDTQYF. The CDR3 DNA reads as TGTGCCAGCAGTGAGGACAGGGGCAACACAGATACGCAGTATTTT. The J gene is TRBJ2-3, the V gene TRBV2; 9 positions match TRBD1. Per the germline V gene, CDR1 is SNHLY and CDR2 is FYNNEI. The CDR3 is made up of 15 amino acids. The V gene end was trimmed by 3 bases and the J gene end by 2 bases; junction bases not matched to a gene: 3. Full variable domain (remainder filled in from reference TRBV2 and TRBJ2-3): EPEVTQTPSHQVTQMGQEVILRCVPISNHLYFYWYRQILGQKVEFLVSFYNNEISEKSEIFDDQFSVERPDGSNFTLKIRSTKLEDSAMYFCASSEDRGNTDTQYFGPGTRLTVL.

V is TRBV11-3 and J is TRBJ2-3, with 7 positions matching TRBD2. The CDR3 length is 16 residues. The ends lost 1 base at V and 1 base at J; junction bases unmatched: 5. Germline loops: CDR1 SGHNT, CDR2 YENEEA. CDR3 sequence (DNA): TGTGCCAGCAGCTTAGGTCCTAGCGGTGGCACAGATACGCAGTATTTT. Protein product: CASSLGPSGGTDTQYF.

In its sample, this clonotype was seen a few times. This chain uses TRBV5-1 with TRBJ2-7; D unresolved. This CDR3 comprises 14 residues. Germline V lookup: CDR1 SGHRS, CDR2 YFSETQ. Trimming left V 1 base short and J 6 bases short, with 14 bases between. The CDR3 region has the DNA TGCGCCAGCAGCTTGAAACCGGCAGATCTCGAGCAGTACTTC. Its translation: CASSLKPADLEQYF. The full variable domain, with the rest looked up from reference TRBV5-1 and TRBJ2-7, is KAGVTQTPRYLIKTRGQQVTLSCSPISGHRSVSWYQQTPGQGLQFLFEYFSETQRNKGNFPGRFSGRQFSNSRSEMNVSTLELGDSALYLCASSLKPADLEQYFGPGTRLTVT.

On this clonotype: This may come from a read error, since a much larger clone is one base off. The chain is built from TRBV3-1 and TRBJ2-3; D call uncertain. The length of the CDR3 is 11 residues. Germline loops: CDR1 LGHDT, CDR2 YNNKEL (reference sequence). The DNA of the CDR3 is TGTGCCTGCAGCCAACAGTATACGCAGTATTTT. The encoded protein is CACSQQYTQYF.

The sample holds a few counts of this clonotype. The V call is TRBV11-2, the J call TRBJ2-1; TRBD2 aligns across 12 bases. The CDR3 is 17 residues long. V lost 1 base, J lost 6 bases, and 7 bases stayed unmatched. CDR1 and CDR2 (germline): SGHAT, FQNNGV. CDR3 amino acids: CASSLASGRGRGNEQFF. The DNA for the CDR3 is TGTGCCAGCAGCTTAGCTAGCGGGAGGGGAAGAGGCAATGAGCAGTTCTTC.

This clonotype was observed a handful of times. This chain joins TRBV6-6 and TRBJ2-1, with 13 bases that match TRBD2. The CDR3 spans 14 residues. Germline V gives CDR1 MNHNY, CDR2 SVGAGI (reference sequence). J gave up 9 bases and V 5 bases, and 4 bases lay outside the gene matches. CDR3 sequence reads: CASSTSGGASEQFF. CDR3 bases: TGTGCCAGCAGTACTAGCGGGGGGGCGAGTGAGCAGTTCTTC.

This clonotype has a single count. V gene TRBV6-5 combines with J gene TRBJ1-2; D may be TRBD1 (5 bases). CDR1 is MNHEY and CDR2 is SVGAGI in the germline V gene. CDR3 length: 13 residues. The germline V and J ends were trimmed by 10 bases and 4 bases, with 16 bases remaining between them. The CDR3 sequence: CATFDRILYGYTF. CDR3 in DNA: TGTGCCACTTTCGACAGAATTCTCTATGGCTACACCTTC.

This clonotype was seen only once. The chain uses TRBV15 and TRBJ2-1; 7 bases match TRBD2. This CDR3 has 16 residues. Germline CDR1 and CDR2: LNHNV and YYDKDF (reference sequence). Germline trimming cut 2 bases from V and 4 bases from J; bases unmatched to any gene: 8. CDR3 loop: CATSRSRDYGYNEQFF. The DNA for the CDR3 is TGTGCCACCAGCAGATCCCGGGACTATGGATACAATGAGCAGTTCTTC.